These 4 T cell receptor beta chains originate from one sample sequenced in a study of blood T cell repertoires in COVID-19. The table came from immunoSEQ multiplex PCR; TCRdb's copy has only in-frame clones and leaves some out. The data show 200,000 to 250,000 clones, over 60% seen once. The specimen sequenced was peripheral blood. These receptors came from a woman in her 70s with acute or convalescent COVID-19.

The chain uses TRBV3-1 (or the pseudogene TRBV3-2) and TRBJ2-5; D not resolved. The V gene lost 1 base and the J gene lost 5 bases, with 8 bases spanning the gap. CDR1 is LGHDT and CDR2 is YNNKEL in the germline V gene (reference sequence). The CDR3 runs to 13 residues. The CDR3 region is CASSQGGWETQYF. CDR3 DNA: TGTGCCAGCAGCCAAGGAGGTTGGGAGACCCAGTACTTC.

This chain links TRBV5-1 with TRBJ2-2, with D perhaps TRBD1 (6 bases). With 2 bases removed from V and 3 bases from J, the gap between germline ends came to 11 bases. Germline assignment: CDR1 SGHRS and CDR2 YFSETQ. This CDR3 is 15 amino acids long. For the CDR3, the DNA is TGCGCCAGCAGCTTAAACAGGGTCTACACCGGGGAGCTGTTTTTT. Its protein product is CASSLNRVYTGELFF.

The rearrangement uses TRBV7-3 and TRBJ2-5; the D gene is possibly TRBD1 (5 bases). The CDR3 sequence is 16 residues long. Germline V gene sequence: CDR1 SGHTA, CDR2 FQGTGA. V was cut by 5 bases and J by 1 base, with 17 bases left in between. CDR3 DNA sequence: TGTGCCAGCAGCCAAGGGGTGTACTCCGTCCAAGAGACCCAGTACTTC. Translation gives CASSQGVYSVQETQYF. Filled out from reference TRBV7-3 and TRBJ2-5, the complete variable domain reads GAGVSQTPSNKVTEKGKYVELRCDPISGHTALYWYRQSLGQGPEFLIYFQGTGAADDSGLPNDRFFAVRPEGSVSTLKIQRTERGDSAVYLCASSQGVYSVQETQYFGPGTRLLVL.

The gene calls are TRBV7-8 and TRBJ1-2, with a weak D call TRBD1 (6 bases). This CDR3 spans 14 amino acids. V was trimmed by 5 bases and J by 8 bases, leaving 18 bases between them. Per the germline V gene, CDR1 is SGHVS and CDR2 is FQNEAQ. CDR3 amino acids: CASSPQTGRGGYTF. CDR3 sequence (DNA): TGTGCCAGCAGCCCCCAGACAGGTCGAGGAGGCTACACCTTC.